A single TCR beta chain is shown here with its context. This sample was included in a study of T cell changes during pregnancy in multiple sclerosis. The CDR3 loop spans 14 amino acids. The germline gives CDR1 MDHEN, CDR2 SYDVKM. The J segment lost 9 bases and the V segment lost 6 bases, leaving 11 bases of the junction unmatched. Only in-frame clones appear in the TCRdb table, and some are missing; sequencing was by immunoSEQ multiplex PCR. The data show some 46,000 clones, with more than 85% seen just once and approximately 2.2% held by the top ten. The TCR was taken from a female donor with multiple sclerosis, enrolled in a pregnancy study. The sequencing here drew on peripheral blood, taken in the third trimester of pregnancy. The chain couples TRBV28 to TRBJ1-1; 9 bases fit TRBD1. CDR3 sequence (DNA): TGTGCCAGCAGGATAACAGGGGGCGCCGGGCAAGCTTTCTTT. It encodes CASRITGGAGQAFF.